These 18 T cell receptor beta chains were sequenced from one sample in a study of blood T cell dynamics during melanoma immunotherapy. Sample time point: week 3, after first cycle of checkpoint inhibitor. Only in-frame clones appear in the TCRdb table, and some are missing; sequencing was by immunoSEQ multiplex PCR. The data hold approximately 28,000 clones, with 65% to 85% observed a single time. This specimen was blood, taken from a patient treated with checkpoint blockade. These receptors all come from a human donor with melanoma.

The CDR3 loop reads CASSYSRTTEAFF. For the CDR3, the DNA is TGTGCCAGCAGTTACTCCAGGACCACTGAAGCTTTCTTT. The J gene is TRBJ1-1, the V gene TRBV6-5; D is uncertain. CDR3 length: 13 amino acids. Germline CDR1 reads MNHEY; CDR2 reads SVGAGI. V lost 0 bases, J lost 4 bases, and 6 bases lay in between.

This rearrangement joins TRBV9 to TRBJ1-1; D is possibly TRBD1 (5 bases). Trimming shortened V by 3 bases and J by 5 bases, and 14 bases separated the two germline ends. This CDR3 region has 14 residues. Germline CDR1 and CDR2: SGDLS and YYNGEE. DNA for the CDR3: TGTGCCAGCAGCGAGACAACGGCAGGGACTGAAGCTTTCTTT. This translates into CASSETTAGTEAFF.

The J gene is TRBJ2-7, the V gene TRBV7-9; D ambiguous. Per the germline V gene, CDR1 is SEHNR and CDR2 is FQNEAQ (reference sequence). Trimming stripped 1 base from V and 0 bases from J, with 10 bases between. The CDR3 extends over 15 amino acids. The CDR3, as DNA: TGTGCCAGCAGCTTAGGAGACGGTCCCTCCTACGAGCAGTACTTC. This codes for CASSLGDGPSYEQYF.

In this sample, this clone turned up once. This chain uses TRBV9 with TRBJ2-3, with unresolved D. Trimming took off 0 bases at V and 2 bases at J, with 10 bases between the two ends. Germline V gives CDR1 SGDLS, CDR2 YYNGEE. The CDR3 consists of 15 residues. The CDR3 region is CASSVATGDTDTQYF. The CDR3 DNA reads TGTGCCAGCAGCGTAGCCACTGGCGACACAGATACGCAGTATTTT.

The chain carries TRBV7-6 and TRBJ2-2, with 7 bases aligning to TRBD2. CDR1 is SGHVS, CDR2 FNYEAQ, per germline. V trimming: 5 bases; J trimming: 3 bases; junction bases outside the gene matches: 9. The CDR3 is 16 residues long. CDR3 nucleotides: TGTGCCAGCAGCCCATTAGTTAGCGGGCACACCGGGGAGCTGTTTTTT. This codes for CASSPLVSGHTGELFF.

In its sample, this clone was seen a few times. This sequence joins TRBV6-1 and TRBJ1-5; D unresolved. CDR3 size: 13 residues. V gave up 1 base and J gave up 6 bases, with 7 bases separating them. CDR1 and CDR2 (germline): MNHNS, SASEGT. The CDR3 here is CASSEGGVQPQHF. The CDR3 DNA reads as TGTGCCAGCAGTGAAGGCGGGGTTCAGCCCCAGCATTTT.

CDR3 DNA sequence: TGTGCCAGCAGCCCTAGCGCCGCCGCCTACGAGCAGTACTTC. Protein sequence: CASSPSAAAYEQYF. J is TRBJ2-7 and V is TRBV11-2; weak D call: TRBD2 (6 bases). With 5 bases removed from V and 2 bases from J, the gap between germline ends came to 13 bases. CDR1 is SGHAT and CDR2 is FQNNGV in the germline V gene. The CDR3 has 14 residues.

The gene calls are TRBV28 and TRBJ1-4; 7 bases line up with TRBD1. Germline values: CDR1 MDHEN, CDR2 SYDVKM. The trim removed 2 bases at V and 0 bases at J, leaving 6 bases unmatched. The CDR3 is made up of 17 amino acids. CDR3 coding DNA: TGTGCCAGCAGTTTAGACAGGGTCTTCGCAACTAATGAAAAACTGTTTTTT. Residues: CASSLDRVFATNEKLFF.

The V call is TRBV6-4, the J call TRBJ1-2; no firm D call. Trimming took 0 bases from V and 8 from J, leaving 10 bases between them. The length of the CDR3 is 13 residues. Per the germline V gene, CDR1 is MRHNA and CDR2 is SNTAGT. In DNA, the CDR3 is TGTGCCAGCAGTGACTCGGCACTCGGAGGCTACACCTTC. This sequence encodes CASSDSALGGYTF.

This rearrangement joins TRBV6-1 to TRBJ2-3, with D possibly TRBD2 on 6 matching bases. Trimming removed 4 bases from V and 1 base from J, with 15 bases in between. Germline V gene lookup returns CDR1 MNHNS and CDR2 SASEGT. This CDR3 has 16 amino acids. This chain's CDR3 is CASSASGGPRTDTQYF. The CDR3 bases are TGTGCCAGCAGTGCTTCTGGAGGGCCCCGCACAGATACGCAGTATTTT.

This rearrangement joins TRBV11-2 to TRBJ2-3; 9 positions agree with TRBD2. The CDR3 has 14 amino acids. Losses at the gene ends were 6 bases for V and 8 bases for J; bases not matched to a gene: 9. Germline V lookup: CDR1 SGHAT, CDR2 FQNNGV. Here the CDR3 DNA reads TGTGCCAGCAGTTCCGGGACTAGCAGCGCTACGCAGTATTTT. Amino acid sequence: CASSSGTSSATQYF.

CDR3 sequence: CASGPERGGSTGELFF. The DNA of the CDR3 is TGTGCCAGCGGCCCGGAGCGGGGGGGTTCCACCGGGGAGCTGTTTTTT. The chain employs TRBV7-2 and TRBJ2-2; TRBD2 matches 10 bases. This CDR3 contains 16 residues. After removal of 8 bases from V and 4 bases from J, the junction contained 10 bases not matched to a gene. Germline V gene lookup returns CDR1 SGHTA and CDR2 FQGNSA.

This clone appeared a single time. The V gene is TRBV9, the J gene TRBJ2-7; 10 bases agree with TRBD2. The length of the CDR3 is 13 residues. Germline V gives CDR1 SGDLS, CDR2 YYNGEE. V lost 3 bases to trimming and J lost 10 bases; unmatched junction nucleotides: 7. Here the CDR3 reads CASSASGGAPQYF. CDR3 nucleotide sequence: TGTGCCAGCAGCGCTAGCGGGGGAGCCCCTCAGTACTTC.

This chain joins TRBV19 and TRBJ2-2; weak D call: TRBD2 (5 bases). Per the germline V gene, CDR1 is LNHDA and CDR2 is SQIVND (reference sequence). Trimming took 7 bases from V and 0 from J, leaving 9 bases between them. The CDR3 is 14 residues long. The CDR3 is CASKEDSNTGELFF. The CDR3 DNA is TGTGCCAGTAAGGAGGATTCGAACACCGGGGAGCTGTTTTTT.

This clone has just a few counts. The rearrangement joins TRBV6-1 to TRBJ2-1; 14 bases fit TRBD2. CDR1 MNHNS and CDR2 SASEGT come from the germline V gene. V shed 0 bases and J 6 bases; nucleotides not matched to a gene: 10. The length of the CDR3 is 19 residues. Here the CDR3 reads CASSEASGLAGGSPNEQFF. The CDR3 DNA is TGTGCCAGCAGTGAAGCTAGCGGACTAGCGGGAGGTTCCCCCAATGAGCAGTTCTTC.

The V call is TRBV29-1, the J call TRBJ2-2; no definite D call. The V and J ends lost 0 bases and 0 bases respectively, with 5 bases between them. Germline V CDR1 and CDR2: SQVTM, ANQGSEA. This CDR3 is built from 14 residues. The CDR3 sequence: CSVEDNANTGELFF. Here the CDR3 DNA reads TGCAGCGTTGAAGATAACGCGAACACCGGGGAGCTGTTTTTT.

This clone has just one count. CDR3 protein: CASSLPLLGSKAGTQYF. In nucleotides, the CDR3 is TGTGCCAGCAGTTTACCCCTTCTTGGGTCCAAAGCGGGGACCCAGTACTTC. This chain links TRBV28 with TRBJ2-5; possible D gene TRBD2, 6 bases. The germline gives CDR1 MDHEN, CDR2 SYDVKM. The CDR3 loop spans 17 amino acids. V lost 2 bases, J lost 7 bases, and 23 bases lay in between.

This chain links TRBV10-1 with TRBJ1-3; maybe TRBD1 (5 bases). The CDR3 sequence is 13 residues long. V was cut by 5 bases and J by 4 bases, with 9 bases left in between. Per germline, CDR1 WNHNN and CDR2 SYGVQD (reference sequence). The CDR3: CASSTGFGNTIYF. DNA for the CDR3: TGCGCCAGCAGTACAGGATTCGGAAACACCATATATTTT.